The sequence of this T cell receptor (beta chain) was determined in a study of blood T cell repertoires in COVID-19. From germline, CDR1 is MNHEY and CDR2 SVGAGI. Trimming removed 9 bases from V and 6 bases from J; junction bases left unmatched: 13. This CDR3 comprises 15 residues. Method: immunoSEQ multiplex PCR; TCRdb's copy keeps in-frame clones and lacks some. The table shows hundreds of thousands of clones, with around nine tenths occurring only once. The gene calls are TRBV6-5 and TRBJ2-2; 7 positions agree with TRBD2. What was sequenced was PBMCs or T cells enriched from blood (not recorded which). The TCR sequence derives from a woman aged 50 to 60 who had recovered from COVID-19. The CDR3 reads CASKGLVGGPGELFF. DNA of the CDR3: TGTGCCAGTAAAGGACTAGTTGGTGGCCCCGGGGAGCTGTTTTTT.